A single sample gave rise to the 30 T cell receptor beta chains below, sequenced in a study of T cell responses to AZD1222 COVID-19 vaccine. Clones were sequenced by immunoSEQ multiplex PCR, and TCRdb holds only the in-frame ones, with some missing. The data hold roughly 190,000 clones, with around 92% observed a single time. The sample here was peripheral blood, taken on day 0 of AZD1222 vaccination. The receptors stem from an adult in good health.

The chain links TRBV7-2 to TRBJ2-7; D is perhaps TRBD2 (5 bases). CDR1 is SGHTA and CDR2 is FQGNSA in the germline V gene. Between the trimmed V and J ends, which lost 4 bases and 6 bases, there was a span of 10 bases. The CDR3 is made up of 12 amino acids. CDR3 bases: TGTGCCAGCAGCTCCGGGGTTGGCGAGCAGTACTTC. Translating it yields CASSSGVGEQYF.

The V gene is TRBV5-6, the J gene TRBJ1-6, with 9 bases fitting TRBD1. Losses at the gene ends were 1 base for V and 15 bases for J; bases not matched to a gene: 8. The CDR3 contains 14 residues. Germline V gene lookup returns CDR1 SGHDT and CDR2 YYEEEE. The CDR3 region is CASSLKGQGLDLHF. CDR3 sequence (DNA): TGTGCCAGCAGCTTGAAGGGACAGGGTCTAGACCTCCACTTT.

The rearrangement joins TRBV6-5 to TRBJ2-1, with TRBD2 identical over 10 bases. Germline assignment: CDR1 MNHEY and CDR2 SVGAGI. The CDR3 runs 15 residues. Losses at the gene ends were 5 bases for V and 2 bases for J; bases not matched to a gene: 3. CDR3 loop: CASSPSGGAYNEQFF. For the CDR3, the DNA is TGTGCCAGCAGTCCAAGCGGGGGGGCCTACAATGAGCAGTTCTTC.

The V and J genes are TRBV28 and TRBJ1-1; 7 bases agree with TRBD1. This CDR3 is built from 14 residues. V shed 3 bases, J shed 4 bases, and the junction held 5 bases outside the gene matches. Germline CDR1 and CDR2: MDHEN and SYDVKM. CDR3 sequence (DNA): TGTGCCAGCAGTTTTCAGGGGGTTGGCACTGAAGCTTTCTTT. Its protein is CASSFQGVGTEAFF.

V gene TRBV4-3 combines with J gene TRBJ1-4; D is uncertain. Germline lookup yields CDR1 LGHNA and CDR2 YSLEER. This CDR3 comprises 16 residues. Deletions cut 0 bases from V and 4 bases from J, with 12 bases between. The DNA for the CDR3 is TGCGCCAGCAGCCAAGATAGAAACAGCCGTAATGAAAAACTGTTTTTT. It specifies CASSQDRNSRNEKLFF.

The chain combines TRBV18 with TRBJ2-5; D is perhaps TRBD2 (6 bases). Deletions cut 8 bases from V and 4 bases from J, with 17 bases between. The CDR3 spans 14 residues. Germline values: CDR1 KGHSH, CDR2 LQKENI. CDR3 protein: CASRYDGGRETQYF. CDR3 nucleotide sequence: TGTGCCAGCCGCTATGACGGAGGGAGAGAGACCCAGTACTTC.

This chain links TRBV6-5 with TRBJ1-2; D not certain. The CDR3 has 13 residues. The germline gives CDR1 MNHEY, CDR2 SVGAGI. Between the trimmed V and J ends, which lost 5 bases and 4 bases, there was a span of 11 bases. This CDR3 is CASSPRQAYGYTF. The CDR3 nucleotides read TGTGCCAGCAGTCCAAGGCAGGCCTATGGCTACACCTTC.

The CDR3 here is CASSYQRLAGGETQYF. Here the CDR3 DNA reads TGTGCCAGCAGTTACCAACGGCTAGCGGGCGGAGAGACCCAGTACTTC. This chain links TRBV6-5 with TRBJ2-5; TRBD2 agrees at 8 bases. Germline V lookup: CDR1 MNHEY, CDR2 SVGAGI. J gave up 4 bases and V 2 bases, and 9 bases lay outside the gene matches. The CDR3 length is 16 residues.

The rearrangement uses TRBV27 and TRBJ1-2; perhaps TRBD1 as D (5 bases). CDR1 is MNHEY, CDR2 SMNVEV, per germline (reference sequence). Deletions cut 6 bases from V and 5 bases from J, with 13 bases between. This CDR3 has 13 residues. The CDR3 sequence: CASSPGGEYGYTF. In nucleotides, the CDR3 is TGTGCCAGCAGCCCCGGGGGGGAGTATGGCTACACCTTC.

V usage is TRBV11-2 and J usage is TRBJ1-6; TRBD1 agrees at 8 bases. Germline CDR1 is SGHAT and CDR2 is FQNNGV. With 5 bases clipped from V and 6 bases from J, the junction kept 3 bases outside the gene matches. The CDR3 runs to 14 residues. CDR3 sequence (DNA): TGTGCCAGCAGCCGGACAGGGCCTAATTCACCCCTCCACTTT. This sequence encodes CASSRTGPNSPLHF.

This chain uses TRBV5-1 with TRBJ1-2; D not certain. Deletions cut 4 bases from V and 2 bases from J, with 15 bases between. Germline V CDR1 and CDR2: SGHRS, YFSETQ. This CDR3 is built from 15 residues. In DNA, the CDR3 is TGCGCCAGCAGCAAACTGGAGGAACCGAACTATGGCTACACCTTC. Its translation is CASSKLEEPNYGYTF.

The V gene is TRBV5-1, the J gene TRBJ1-2; 7 bases are shared with TRBD1. The V gene end was trimmed by 4 bases and the J gene end by 0 bases; junction bases not matched to a gene: 6. The CDR3 has 15 amino acids. The germline gives CDR1 SGHRS, CDR2 YFSETQ. The DNA of the CDR3 is TGCGCCAGCAGCCCCCGGACAGGAGCTAACTATGGCTACACCTTC. Its translation is CASSPRTGANYGYTF.

The V and J genes are TRBV28 and TRBJ1-2; 7 bases are a match to TRBD1. Germline CDR1 MDHEN, CDR2 SYDVKM. The V and J ends lost 8 bases and 8 bases, in that order; junction bases with no gene match: 8. The CDR3 covers 12 residues. The CDR3 spells CASGQDPPGYTF. CDR3 DNA sequence: TGTGCCAGCGGACAGGATCCGCCCGGCTACACCTTC.

The chain is built from TRBV6-5 and TRBJ2-7; a possible D gene is TRBD1 (5 bases). Germline CDR1 is MNHEY and CDR2 is SVGAGI. This CDR3 is built from 11 residues. V was shortened by 7 bases and J by 4 bases, with 8 bases between the two germline ends. DNA of the CDR3: TGTGCCAGCACCTCAGGGTACGAGCAGTACTTC. It yields the protein CASTSGYEQYF.

The chain joins TRBV11-2 to TRBJ1-4; TRBD1 agrees at 7 bases. The CDR3 loop spans 12 amino acids. Germline assignment: CDR1 SGHAT and CDR2 FQNNGV. With 3 bases clipped from V and 8 bases from J, the junction kept 0 bases outside the gene matches. CDR3 sequence (DNA): TGTGCCAGCAGCTTCAGGGGGGAAAAACTGTTTTTT. It yields the protein CASSFRGEKLFF.

This chain joins TRBV30 and TRBJ1-5; the D is unclear. The CDR3 totals 12 residues. Germline assignment: CDR1 GTSNPN and CDR2 SVGIG (reference sequence). Between the trimmed V and J ends, which lost 0 bases and 6 bases, there was a span of 6 bases. CDR3 loop: CAWSVFGQPQHF. The CDR3 DNA is TGTGCCTGGAGTGTATTCGGTCAGCCCCAGCATTTT. Drawing the rest from reference TRBV30 and TRBJ1-5, the complete variable domain is SQTIHQWPATLVQPVGSPLSLECTVEGTSNPNLYWYRQAAGRGLQLLFYSVGIGQISSEVPQNLSASRPQDRQFILSSKKLLLSDSGFYLCAWSVFGQPQHFGDGTRLSIL.

The chain carries TRBV2 and TRBJ1-1; 7 nucleotides line up with TRBD1. This CDR3 is 12 amino acids long. CDR1 and CDR2 (germline): SNHLY, FYNNEI. With V trimmed by 8 bases and J by 5 bases, 5 bases remained unmatched. The CDR3 is CASGSGGTEAFF. In DNA, the CDR3 is TGTGCCAGCGGATCAGGGGGGACTGAAGCTTTCTTT. The full variable domain, its missing parts supplied by reference TRBV2 and TRBJ1-1, is EPEVTQTPSHQVTQMGQEVILRCVPISNHLYFYWYRQILGQKVEFLVSFYNNEISEKSEIFDDQFSVERPDGSNFTLKIRSTKLEDSAMYFCASGSGGTEAFFGQGTRLTVV.

The chain uses TRBV2 and TRBJ1-2, with a possible D match to TRBD1 (5 bases). With 5 bases removed from V and 4 bases from J, the gap between germline ends came to 17 bases. The CDR3 sequence is 15 residues long. Germline CDR1 and CDR2: SNHLY and FYNNEI. The CDR3 spells CASSPIVRAPYGYTF. The CDR3 DNA reads as TGTGCCAGCAGTCCCATTGTCAGGGCGCCCTATGGCTACACCTTC.

This chain joins TRBV3-1 (or the pseudogene TRBV3-2) and TRBJ1-5; 9 bases are a match to TRBD1. This CDR3 is built from 16 residues. From germline, CDR1 is LGHDT and CDR2 YNNKEL (reference sequence). V lost 0 bases and J lost 7; bases outside the gene matches: 7. The CDR3 sequence: CASSQETGTGKQPQHF. CDR3 nucleotide sequence: TGTGCCAGCAGCCAAGAGACCGGGACAGGGAAACAGCCCCAGCATTTT.

This clone was observed a handful of times. The chain couples TRBV10-3 to TRBJ2-2; the D gene is possibly TRBD2 (5 bases). V was trimmed by 2 bases and J by 1 base, leaving 20 bases between them. Germline loops: CDR1 ENHRY, CDR2 SYGVKD. The CDR3 contains 19 residues. CDR3 DNA sequence: TGTGCCATCAGTGAGGATTGGGCGGGCGGAATCTTGAACACCGGGGAGCTGTTTTTT. Translating it yields CAISEDWAGGILNTGELFF.

V and J are TRBV29-1 and TRBJ2-7; D unresolved. Trimming shortened V by 3 bases and J by 3 bases, and 12 bases separated the two germline ends. The germline gives CDR1 SQVTM, CDR2 ANQGSEA. CDR3 length: 13 residues. This CDR3 is CSVDLAGNYEQYF. Written as DNA, the CDR3 is TGCAGCGTTGATCTGGCAGGAAACTACGAGCAGTACTTC.

The chain joins TRBV21-1 to TRBJ1-1. TRBV21-1 is recorded as a pseudogene. The CDR3 has 18 amino acids. The CDR3: CASSTSSGHRAGNTEAFF. CDR3 bases: TGTGCCAGCAGCACTTCCTCGGGACACAGAGCGGGGAACACTGAAGCTTTCTTT.

The chain is built from TRBV6-2 or TRBV6-3 and TRBJ2-2, with a tentative D call TRBD2 (6 bases). Germline V CDR1 and CDR2: MNHEY, SVGEGT. V was pared by 5 bases and J by 6 bases, with 25 bases between. The CDR3 is 18 residues long. The CDR3 spells CASSTSWGVVSRAGELFF. The CDR3 DNA is TGTGCCAGCAGTACCTCCTGGGGGGTCGTTAGTCGGGCCGGGGAGCTGTTTTTT.

This rearrangement joins TRBV11-1 to TRBJ1-2; D is uncertain. The CDR3 spans 15 residues. Germline V CDR1 and CDR2: SGHAT, FQDESV (reference sequence). V was trimmed by 3 bases and J by 2 bases, leaving 13 bases between them. The CDR3, as DNA: TGTGCCAGCAGCTTGCCGGGATTCACCAACTATGGCTACACCTTC. Amino acid sequence: CASSLPGFTNYGYTF.

This clone was counted once. This rearrangement joins TRBV6-5 to TRBJ2-7, with no clear D. The V end lost 2 bases, the J end lost 3 bases, and 8 bases lay between the germline ends. There are 13 residues in the CDR3. Germline V gene sequence: CDR1 MNHEY, CDR2 SVGAGI. Written as DNA, the CDR3 is TGTGCCAGCAGTTACCGACGTTACTACGAGCAGTACTTC. Translation gives CASSYRRYYEQYF.

V gene TRBV4-2 combines with J gene TRBJ2-5; 8 bases are a match to TRBD2. V was clipped by 4 bases and J by 3 bases; unmatched bases: 7. This CDR3 region has 15 residues. The germline CDR1 and CDR2 sequences are LGHNA and YNFKEQ. CDR3 protein: CASSPSGTSKETQYF. The CDR3, as DNA: TGTGCCAGCAGCCCCTCCGGGACTAGTAAAGAGACCCAGTACTTC.

This chain joins TRBV7-2 and TRBJ2-3; D perhaps matches TRBD1 (6 bases). CDR3 length: 18 amino acids. Germline assignment: CDR1 SGHTA and CDR2 FQGNSA. V was pared by 2 bases and J by 2 bases, with 20 bases between. The DNA of the CDR3 is TGTGCCAGCAGCTTAACCGCGTGGGCAGGGGAGAACACAGATACGCAGTATTTT. Protein: CASSLTAWAGENTDTQYF.

This chain connects TRBV9 to TRBJ1-1; D gene unclear. The CDR3 length is 14 residues. V was cut by 0 bases and J by 1 base, with 7 bases left in between. The germline V gene encodes CDR1 SGDLS and CDR2 YYNGEE. The CDR3 bases are TGTGCCAGCAGCGTAGACCAGGAGAACACTGAAGCTTTCTTT. It specifies CASSVDQENTEAFF.

The chain combines TRBV18 with TRBJ1-2; weak D call: TRBD1 (5 bases). This CDR3 is built from 15 residues. CDR1 is KGHSH and CDR2 is LQKENI in the germline V gene. V gave up 0 bases and J gave up 4 bases, with 12 bases separating them. The CDR3 is CASSPPGRLRYGYTF. CDR3 bases: TGTGCCAGCTCACCACCGGGACGCCTCCGCTATGGCTACACCTTC.

The gene calls are TRBV2 and TRBJ1-1, with 11 bases aligning to TRBD1. J lost 12 bases, V lost 8 bases, and 8 bases had no gene match. Germline V gene data show CDR1 as SNHLY and CDR2 as FYNNEI. The length of the CDR3 is 12 residues. The CDR3 sequence is CASRGTGGRTFF. The CDR3 nucleotides are TGTGCCAGCCGTGGGACAGGGGGACGGACTTTCTTT.